This TCR beta chain stems from a study of cytomegalovirus exposure and HLA in healthy donors. This CDR3 spans 18 amino acids. Germline trimming cut 0 bases from V and 4 bases from J; bases unmatched to any gene: 10. Germline V lookup: CDR1 SGHDT, CDR2 YYEEEE. The PCR made use of 60 Vbeta and 13 Jbeta primers. Sequencing was performed with immunoSEQ multiplex PCR; in TCRdb, only in-frame clones are kept and a portion is missing. The sample carries about 120,000 clones, 81% recorded once. The chain employs TRBV5-6 and TRBJ2-3, with 11 bases aligning to TRBD2. The receptor's source is a woman in her 40s in good health and CMV-seronegative. Sample: PBMCs. CDR3 sequence (DNA): TGTGCCAGCAGCTTGGCCGGCCTAGCGGGAGGAGACGCAGATACGCAGTATTTT. Its protein product is CASSLAGLAGGDADTQYF. Complete variable domain (other parts from reference TRBV5-6 and TRBJ2-3): DAGVTQSPTHLIKTRGQQVTLRCSPKSGHDTVSWYQQALGQGPQFIFQYYEEEERQRGNFPDRFSGHQFPNYSSELNVNALLLGDSALYLCASSLAGLAGGDADTQYFGPGTRLTVL.